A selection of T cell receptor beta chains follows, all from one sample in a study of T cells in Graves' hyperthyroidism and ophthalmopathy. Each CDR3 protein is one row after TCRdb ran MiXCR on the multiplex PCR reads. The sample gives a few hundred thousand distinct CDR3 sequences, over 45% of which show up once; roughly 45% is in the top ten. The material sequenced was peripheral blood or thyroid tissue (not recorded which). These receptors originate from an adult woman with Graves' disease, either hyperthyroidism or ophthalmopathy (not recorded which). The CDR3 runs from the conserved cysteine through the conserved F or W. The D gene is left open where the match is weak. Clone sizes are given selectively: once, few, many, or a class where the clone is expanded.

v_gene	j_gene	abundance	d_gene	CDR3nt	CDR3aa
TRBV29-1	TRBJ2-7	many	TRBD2	TGCAGCGTTGACAGCGGGAGTCAGGGGCAGTACTTC	CSVDSGSQGQYF
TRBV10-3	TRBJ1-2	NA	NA	TGTGCCATCAGTGGCTACCATCTCCGGGACACTAACTATGGCTACACCTTC	CAISGYHLRDTNYGYTF
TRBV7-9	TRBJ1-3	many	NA	TGTGCCAGCAGCTTGGCCGGGGGGGGCGCAGGAAACACCATATATTTT	CASSLAGGGAGNTIYF
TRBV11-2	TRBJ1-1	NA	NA	TGTGCCAGCAGCTTTAAAGGGGGGACTGAAGCTTTCTTT	CASSFKGGTEAFF
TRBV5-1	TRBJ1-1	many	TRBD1	TGCGCCAGCACCCCCGCGACAGGGGGCACTGAAGCTTTCTTT	CASTPATGGTEAFF
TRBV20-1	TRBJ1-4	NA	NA	TGCAGTGCTACCGCGGGGGTGGCTAATGAAAAACTGTTTTTT	CSATAGVANEKLFF
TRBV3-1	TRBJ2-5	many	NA	TGTGCCAGCAGCCAACGAAGGGGGGAGACCCAGTACTTC	CASSQRRGETQYF
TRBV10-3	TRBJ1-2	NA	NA	TGTGCCATCAGAGGGGGTAGGAACTATGATGGCTACACCTTC	CAIRGGRNYDGYTF
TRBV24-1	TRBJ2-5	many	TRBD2	TGTGCCACCAGTGATTTCTCTAGCGGGAGAGGAGAGACCCAGTACTTC	CATSDFSSGRGETQYF
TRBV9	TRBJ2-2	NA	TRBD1	TGTGCCAGCAGCCGACAGGGGGATAACACCGGGGAGCTGTTTTTT	CASSRQGDNTGELFF
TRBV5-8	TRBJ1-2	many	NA	TGTGCCAGCAGCTGGGCGGGAAGCCCCCCGGTCCACACCTTC	CASSWAGSPPVHTF
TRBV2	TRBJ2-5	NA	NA	TGTGCCAGCAGTGAAGTGAGGTGGACCCAGTACTTC	CASSEVRWTQYF
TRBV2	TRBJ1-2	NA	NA	TGTGCCAGCAGTGAAGCGGGACGGGGCTACACCTTC	CASSEAGRGYTF
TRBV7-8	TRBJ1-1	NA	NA	TGTGCCAGCAGCGAATGGGGGGCGGACACTGAAGCTTTCTTT	CASSEWGADTEAFF
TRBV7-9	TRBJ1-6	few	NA	TGTGCCAGCAGCTTAGCAGGAGCGATGCATCCCCTCCACTTT	CASSLAGAMHPLHF
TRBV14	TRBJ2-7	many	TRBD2	TGTGCCAGCAGCTCGCGGCTAGCGGACACCTACGAGCAGTACTTC	CASSSRLADTYEQYF
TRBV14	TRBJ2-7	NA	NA	TGTGCCAGCAGCCCGAGGACAGTGCGACTCTACGAGCAGTACTTC	CASSPRTVRLYEQYF
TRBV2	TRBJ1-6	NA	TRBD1	TGTGCCAGCTGTGACAGGGACTATTCACCCCTCCACTTT	CASCDRDYSPLHF
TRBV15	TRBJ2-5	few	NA	TGTGCCACCAGCAGAGATGGGGGTGGGGGGTCGGAGACCCAGTACTTC	CATSRDGGGGSETQYF
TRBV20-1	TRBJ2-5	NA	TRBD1	TGCAGTGCTAGAGGCGGGGACAGGGACCAGTACTTC	CSARGGDRDQYF
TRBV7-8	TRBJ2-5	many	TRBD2	TGTGCCAGCAGCCCCCGGACTAGCGGGAGTCGGAAGACCCAGTACTTC	CASSPRTSGSRKTQYF
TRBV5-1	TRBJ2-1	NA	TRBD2	TGCGCCAGCAGCACCGGGACTAGCCACAATGAGCAGTTCTTC	CASSTGTSHNEQFF
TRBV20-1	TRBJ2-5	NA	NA	TGCAGTGCTAGAGCGCCTACCCAGTACTTC	CSARAPTQYF
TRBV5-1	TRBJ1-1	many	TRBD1	TGCGCCAGCAGCCCTACGACAGGGTGGGGCACTGAAGCTTTCTTT	CASSPTTGWGTEAFF
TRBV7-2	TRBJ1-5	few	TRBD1	TGTGCCAGCAGCCGACAGGGGAGCAGGCCCCAGCATTTT	CASSRQGSRPQHF
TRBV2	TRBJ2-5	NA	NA	TGTGCCAGCAGGACGGGGACCCAAGAGACCCAGTACTTC	CASRTGTQETQYF
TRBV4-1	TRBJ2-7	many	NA	TGCGCCAGCAGCCACCCAGGGCTTGACTACGAGCAGTACTTC	CASSHPGLDYEQYF
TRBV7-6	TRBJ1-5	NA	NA	TGTGCCAGCAGCCCCGACATGAGCAATCAGCCCCAGCATTTT	CASSPDMSNQPQHF
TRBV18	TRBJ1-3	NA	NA	TGTGCCAGCTCACCATACGAGAACACCATATATTTT	CASSPYENTIYF
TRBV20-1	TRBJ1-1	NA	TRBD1	TGCAGTGCTAGAGAAACAGGGGATCCTGAAGCTTTCTTT	CSARETGDPEAFF
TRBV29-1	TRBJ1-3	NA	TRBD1	TGCAGCGTTGAACAACAGGGGGCCATATATTTT	CSVEQQGAIYF
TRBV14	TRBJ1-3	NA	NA	TGTGCCAGCAGCCCCTACGGAAACACCATATATTTT	CASSPYGNTIYF
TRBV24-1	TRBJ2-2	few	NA	TGTGCCACCAGTGATTTTGGAGGGAACACCGGGGAGCTGTTTTTT	CATSDFGGNTGELFF
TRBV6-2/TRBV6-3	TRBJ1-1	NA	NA	TGTGCCAGCAGTTACAAATTGACTGGAGAAGCTTTCTTT	CASSYKLTGEAFF
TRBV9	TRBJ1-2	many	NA	TGTGCCAGCAGCGTAGAAACGCTCGCCTATGGCTACACCTTC	CASSVETLAYGYTF
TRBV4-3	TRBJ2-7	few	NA	TGCGCCAGCAGCCAGGGGACCAGTATAAGAGACTACGAGCAGTACTTC	CASSQGTSIRDYEQYF
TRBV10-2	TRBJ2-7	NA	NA	TGCGCCAGCGCTGGCGGGGCAAACTACGAGCAGTACTTC	CASAGGANYEQYF
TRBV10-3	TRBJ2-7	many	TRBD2	TGTGCCATCAGGGGACTAGCGGGCGCCTACGAGCAGTACTTC	CAIRGLAGAYEQYF
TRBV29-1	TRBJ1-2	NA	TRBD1	TGCAGCGTTGAAGCCTACGACAGGGGACTCAACTATGGCTACACCTTC	CSVEAYDRGLNYGYTF
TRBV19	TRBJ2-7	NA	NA	TGTGCCAGTAGTCGGAGGAACAGGGACTACGAGCAGTACTTC	CASSRRNRDYEQYF
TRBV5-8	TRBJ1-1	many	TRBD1	TGTGCCAGCAACAGGGGGCTACAAGCTGAAGCTTTCTTT	CASNRGLQAEAFF
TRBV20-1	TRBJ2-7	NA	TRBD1	TGCAGTGCTCCACCCGGGACAGTGTACGAGCAGTACTTC	CSAPPGTVYEQYF
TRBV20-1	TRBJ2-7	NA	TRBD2	TGCAGTGCTGTTAGCGGGAGGGTCTACGAGCAGTACTTC	CSAVSGRVYEQYF